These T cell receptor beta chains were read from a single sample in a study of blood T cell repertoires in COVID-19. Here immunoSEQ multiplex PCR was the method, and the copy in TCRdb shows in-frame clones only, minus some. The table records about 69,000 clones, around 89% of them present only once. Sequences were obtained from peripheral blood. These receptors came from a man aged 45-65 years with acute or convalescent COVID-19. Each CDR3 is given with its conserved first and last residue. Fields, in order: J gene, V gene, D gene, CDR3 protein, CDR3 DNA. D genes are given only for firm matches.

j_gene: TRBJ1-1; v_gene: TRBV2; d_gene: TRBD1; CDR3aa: CASRGTGMNTEAFF; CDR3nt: TGTGCCAGCAGGGGGACAGGGATGAACACTGAAGCTTTCTTT
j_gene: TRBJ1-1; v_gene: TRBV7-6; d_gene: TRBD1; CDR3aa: CASSLERQGTTEAFF; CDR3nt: TGTGCCAGCAGCTTAGAAAGACAGGGAACCACTGAAGCTTTCTTT
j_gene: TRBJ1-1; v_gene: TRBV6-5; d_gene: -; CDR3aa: CASSPGQELPEAFF; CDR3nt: TGTGCCAGCAGCCCCGGCCAGGAACTCCCTGAAGCTTTCTTT
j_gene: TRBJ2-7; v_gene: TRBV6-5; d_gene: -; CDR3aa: CASSYFGPSSYEQYF; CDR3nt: TGTGCCAGCAGTTACTTTGGGCCGAGCTCCTACGAGCAGTACTTC
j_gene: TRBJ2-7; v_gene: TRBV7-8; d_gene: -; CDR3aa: CASSLFATYEQYF; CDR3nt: TGTGCCAGCAGCTTATTCGCGACCTACGAGCAGTACTTC
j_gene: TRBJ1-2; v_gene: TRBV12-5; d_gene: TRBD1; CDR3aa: CASGQQGQGANYGYTF; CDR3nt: TGTGCTAGTGGTCAGCAGGGACAGGGGGCGAACTATGGCTACACCTTC
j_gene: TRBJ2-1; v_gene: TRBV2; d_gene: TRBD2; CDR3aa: CASVGLAGVLSNNEQFF; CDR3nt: TGTGCCAGCGTAGGACTAGCGGGAGTGCTTTCCAACAATGAGCAGTTCTTC
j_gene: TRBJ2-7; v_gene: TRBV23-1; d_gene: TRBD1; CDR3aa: CASSQNRGQGYEQYF; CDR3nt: TGCGCCAGCAGTCAAAATAGGGGACAGGGCTACGAGCAGTACTTC
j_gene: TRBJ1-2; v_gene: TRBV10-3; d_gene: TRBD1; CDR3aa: CAISESRGRDGYTF; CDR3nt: TGTGCCATCAGTGAGTCGAGGGGGCGGGATGGCTACACCTTC
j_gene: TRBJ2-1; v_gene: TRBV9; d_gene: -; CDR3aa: CASSVGGHEQFF; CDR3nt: TGTGCCAGCAGCGTAGGCGGTCATGAGCAGTTCTTC
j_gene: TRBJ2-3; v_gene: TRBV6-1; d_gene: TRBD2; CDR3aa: CASSEVPSGSSTDTQYF; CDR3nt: TGTGCCAGCAGTGAAGTGCCTAGCGGGAGCAGCACAGATACGCAGTATTTT
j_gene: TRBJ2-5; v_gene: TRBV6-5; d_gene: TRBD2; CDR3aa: CASSYRAGGEATQYF; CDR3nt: TGTGCCAGCAGTTACAGAGCGGGAGGGGAGGCGACCCAGTACTTC
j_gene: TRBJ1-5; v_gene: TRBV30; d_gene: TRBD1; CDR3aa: CAWDRGDSNQPQHF; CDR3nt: TGTGCCTGGGACAGGGGAGACTCCAATCAGCCCCAGCATTTT
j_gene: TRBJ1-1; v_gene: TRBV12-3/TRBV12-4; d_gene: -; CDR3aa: CASIGVYTEAFF; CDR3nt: TGTGCCAGCATAGGGGTGTACACTGAAGCTTTCTTT
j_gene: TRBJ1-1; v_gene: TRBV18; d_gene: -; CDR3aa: CASSPSYRDTEAFF; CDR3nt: TGTGCCAGCTCACCAAGTTACAGGGACACTGAAGCTTTCTTT
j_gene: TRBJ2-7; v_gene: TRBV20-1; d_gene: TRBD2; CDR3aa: CSASLAGAAYEQYF; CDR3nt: TGCAGTGCTAGTCTGGCGGGAGCTGCATACGAGCAGTACTTC